These 20 T cell receptor beta chains share one sample of origin, sequenced in a study of cytomegalovirus exposure and HLA in healthy donors. The PCR made use of 60 Vbeta and 13 Jbeta primers. Sequencing was performed with immunoSEQ multiplex PCR; in TCRdb, only in-frame clones are kept and a portion is missing. The data hold under 250,000 clones, with about 80% observed a single time. The specimen was PBMCs. Receptor source: a woman in her twenties or thirties in good health and CMV-seropositive.

The V gene is TRBV2, the J gene TRBJ2-1; 7 positions match TRBD2. Trimming took 11 bases from V and 6 from J; bases not matched to a gene: 13. Germline assignment: CDR1 SNHLY and CDR2 FYNNEI. This CDR3 is built from 14 residues. CDR3 coding DNA: TGTGCCCGCCCAGGGCGGGAGAGAGGCAATGAGCAGTTCTTC. Protein: CARPGRERGNEQFF.

Regarding this clone: The junction does not match germline at one end; this may be a read error. The chain combines TRBV4-2 with TRBJ2-1; 8 bases are a match to TRBD2. Per germline, CDR1 LGHNA and CDR2 YNFKEQ. CDR3 size: 14 residues. The CDR3 region has the DNA TGTGCCACCAGCGGGCTAGCGGGTGACAATGAGCAGTTCTTC. Its protein is CATSGLAGDNEQFF.

This sequence joins TRBV6-1 and TRBJ1-4; TRBD1 matches at 7 bases. V lost 1 base and J lost 3; bases outside the gene matches: 5. Per the germline V gene, CDR1 is MNHNS and CDR2 is SASEGT. The CDR3 totals 16 residues. The CDR3: CASSEEGAGANEKLFF. In DNA, the CDR3 is TGTGCCAGCAGTGAAGAGGGGGCTGGTGCTAATGAAAAACTGTTTTTT.

CDR3 sequence: CASSSGLAGNTGELFF. CDR3 in DNA: TGCGCCAGCAGCTCCGGACTAGCGGGGAACACCGGGGAGCTGTTTTTT. The chain recombines TRBV5-1 with TRBJ2-2; 11 bases align to TRBD2. Trimming at V came to 3 bases and at J to 1 base, leaving 2 bases not matched to a gene. CDR3 size: 16 residues. Germline loops: CDR1 SGHRS, CDR2 YFSETQ.

The J gene is TRBJ2-5, the V gene TRBV29-1; the match to TRBD2 covers 10 bases. Germline values: CDR1 SQVTM, CDR2 ANQGSEA. The V and J ends lost 7 bases and 2 bases, in that order; junction bases with no gene match: 4. This CDR3 comprises 13 residues. This CDR3 reads CSGETSGQETQYF. DNA of the CDR3: TGCAGCGGGGAGACTAGCGGGCAAGAGACCCAGTACTTC.

The chain links TRBV7-8 to TRBJ2-3, with 12 positions matching TRBD1. CDR3 size: 18 residues. Germline V gene sequence: CDR1 SGHVS, CDR2 FQNEAQ. The V segment lost 0 bases and the J segment 5 bases; nucleotides outside the gene matches: 9. The CDR3 nucleotides are TGTGCCAGCAGCTTAGCGGGGGGACAGGGGGCGATGGGAGATACGCAGTATTTT. Translating it yields CASSLAGGQGAMGDTQYF.

This clone was seen more than once but under ten times. The rearrangement joins TRBV4-1 to TRBJ1-1; D perhaps matches TRBD1 (6 bases). CDR3 size: 16 residues. Deletions cut 4 bases from V and 4 bases from J, with 19 bases between. Germline V gives CDR1 MGHRA, CDR2 YSYEKL. CDR3 in amino acids: CASSLPPGGRGTEAFF. The CDR3 DNA sequence: TGCGCCAGCAGCCTCCCCCCGGGGGGGCGAGGCACTGAAGCTTTCTTT.

This chain links TRBV5-1 with TRBJ2-2, with TRBD2 matching 9 bases. The CDR3 extends over 16 amino acids. Germline CDR1 and CDR2: SGHRS and YFSETQ. Unmatched junction bases numbered 4, after V lost 3 bases and J lost 1 base. This CDR3 reads CASSSQAGGNTGELFF. CDR3 nucleotides: TGCGCCAGCAGCTCTCAAGCGGGGGGGAACACCGGGGAGCTGTTTTTT.

The rearrangement joins TRBV11-2 to TRBJ2-1; D might be TRBD2 (6 bases). V dropped 0 bases and J dropped 5 bases, with 8 bases sitting between them. Looked up from germline, CDR1 is SGHAT and CDR2 is FQNNGV. The CDR3 covers 14 residues. This CDR3 is CASSLDAGHNEQFF. Here the CDR3 DNA reads TGTGCCAGCAGCTTAGATGCGGGACACAATGAGCAGTTCTTC.

The chain is built from TRBV6-6 and TRBJ2-7, with TRBD2 matching 12 bases. CDR1 is MNHNY and CDR2 is SVGAGI in the germline V gene (reference sequence). V was clipped by 5 bases and J by 2 bases; unmatched bases: 1. This CDR3 contains 14 residues. The CDR3 DNA reads TGTGCCAGCAGTCGGACTAGCGGGGCCTACGAGCAGTACTTC. Translated, it gives CASSRTSGAYEQYF.

The CDR3 loop is CASSVGQGRHNEQFF. The CDR3 DNA reads TGCGCCAGCAGCGTGGGACAGGGGAGACACAATGAGCAGTTCTTC. This rearrangement joins TRBV10-2 to TRBJ2-1; 10 bases agree with TRBD1. Germline-derived CDR1 and CDR2 are WSHSY and SAAADI. After removal of 6 bases from V and 5 bases from J, the junction contained 7 bases not matched to a gene. This CDR3 is 15 amino acids long.

The rearrangement joins TRBV4-3 to TRBJ2-7; TRBD1 matches at 11 bases. With 0 bases clipped from V and 6 bases from J, the junction kept 7 bases outside the gene matches. The CDR3 is 16 amino acids. From germline, CDR1 is LGHNA and CDR2 YSLEER. CDR3 amino acids: CASSQDFVGTGGEQYF. In DNA form, the CDR3 reads TGCGCCAGCAGCCAAGATTTTGTGGGGACAGGGGGCGAGCAGTACTTC.

The rearrangement uses TRBV4-3 and TRBJ2-1, with D tentatively TRBD2 (5 bases). Germline V gene sequence: CDR1 LGHNA, CDR2 YSLEER. CDR3 length: 15 residues. V gave up 1 base and J gave up 6 bases, with 13 bases separating them. The DNA of the CDR3 is TGCGCCAGCAGCCAAGTAAACCTAGCCAGCAATGAGCAGTTCTTC. The encoded protein is CASSQVNLASNEQFF.

This sequence joins TRBV7-8 and TRBJ2-4; 8 bases are shared with TRBD1. This CDR3 is built from 15 residues. V lost 5 bases and J lost 8; bases outside the gene matches: 11. CDR1 is SGHVS and CDR2 is FQNEAQ in the germline V gene. The CDR3 reads CASSLRDRWGDIQYF. CDR3 nucleotide sequence: TGTGCCAGCAGCCTTCGGGACAGGTGGGGAGACATTCAGTACTTC.

This clone was detected only a few times. This sample also contains other DNA sequences that code for the same CDR3. CDR3 amino acids: CASSRQGAAYEQYF. In DNA, the CDR3 is TGTGCCAGCAGCAGACAGGGGGCAGCCTACGAGCAGTACTTC. V is TRBV27 and J is TRBJ2-7; 10 bases are shared with TRBD1. The CDR3 totals 14 residues. Germline CDR1 and CDR2: MNHEY and SMNVEV (reference sequence). Trimming removed 6 bases from V and 2 bases from J; junction bases left unmatched: 4.

This chain links TRBV6-1 with TRBJ1-5, with 8 bases identical to TRBD1. The CDR3 loop spans 14 amino acids. CDR1 and CDR2 from the germline V gene are MNHNS and SASEGT. The V gene end was trimmed by 6 bases and the J gene end by 9 bases; junction bases not matched to a gene: 10. The CDR3 DNA reads as TGTGCCAGCAGGGCGGACAGGGCGGTTCGGCCCCAGCATTTT. Translated: CASRADRAVRPQHF.

The chain uses TRBV9 and TRBJ2-7, with 8 bases lining up with TRBD2. This CDR3 has 14 amino acids. The V gene's germline CDR1 is SGDLS and CDR2 YYNGEE. After removal of 4 bases from V and 4 bases from J, the junction contained 7 bases not matched to a gene. The CDR3 reads CASSYAGGLYEQYF. CDR3 nucleotide sequence: TGTGCCAGCAGCTACGCGGGAGGACTATACGAGCAGTACTTC. Using reference TRBV9 and TRBJ2-7 for the parts outside the CDR3, the full variable domain is DSGVTQTPKHLITATGQRVTLRCSPRSGDLSVYWYQQSLDQGLQFLIQYYNGEERAKGNILERFSAQQFPDLHSELNLSSLELGDSALYFCASSYAGGLYEQYFGPGTRLTVT.

The gene calls are TRBV2 and TRBJ2-7, with 8 bases lining up with TRBD2. Trimming took 5 bases from V and 3 from J; bases not matched to a gene: 9. Germline V gene data show CDR1 as SNHLY and CDR2 as FYNNEI. There are 15 residues in the CDR3. CDR3: CASSTSASGHYEQYF. CDR3 DNA: TGTGCCAGCAGTACCTCCGCTAGCGGGCACTACGAGCAGTACTTC. Full variable domain (remainder filled in from reference TRBV2 and TRBJ2-7): EPEVTQTPSHQVTQMGQEVILRCVPISNHLYFYWYRQILGQKVEFLVSFYNNEISEKSEIFDDQFSVERPDGSNFTLKIRSTKLEDSAMYFCASSTSASGHYEQYFGPGTRLTVT.

The chain couples TRBV4-1 to TRBJ2-1; tentatively, D is TRBD2 (7 bases). V was pared by 1 base and J by 11 bases, with 15 bases between. The CDR3 is 14 amino acids. Germline loops: CDR1 MGHRA, CDR2 YSYEKL. CDR3: CASSQVTRGGKQFF. CDR3 coding DNA: TGCGCCAGCAGCCAAGTAACGAGGGGGGGGAAGCAGTTCTTC.

This chain uses TRBV7-9 with TRBJ1-4; D may be TRBD1 (5 bases). From germline, CDR1 is SEHNR and CDR2 FQNEAQ (reference sequence). CDR3 length equals 19 residues. V lost 5 bases, J lost 0 bases, and 22 bases lay in between. Here the CDR3 reads CASSPGRVAGNPTNEKLFF. The CDR3 DNA is TGTGCCAGCAGCCCTGGTAGGGTCGCAGGGAACCCAACTAATGAAAAACTGTTTTTT.